This note documents a single T cell receptor (beta chain) sequence. It lacks a known antigen. No base-level quality is on record; no much larger clone is a single base apart. The sample comes from a study of blood T cell repertoires in COVID-19 (dated by TCRdb to the early 2020s). Turning to the overall study: Samples from collaborators originated in the United States, Italy and Spain and spanned both the acute and convalescent phases of COVID-19. The sample metadata nearly always contained a de-identified subject ID, COVID-19 status, age in years and sex. Subjects who had been exposed to COVID-19, were actively infected with it, or had recovered from it provided the deeply sampled blood TCRbeta repertoires that made up the dataset. A freely available public database, intended as a resource for researchers studying the immune response to SARS-CoV-2, is where the repertoires were released. Where HLA class I and class II types were available, the types were taken from metadata supplied by the sample provider, not from assay-based typing. Samples came from the ongoing ImmuneRACE study (first 160 participants) plus 1,254 subjects from 6 global collaborators. The material from the prospective study consisted of cDNA or gDNA derived from T cells, B-cell-depleted T cells, or PBMCs. Results and caveats for the whole study, not just this receptor: The quantity of clinical and demographic metadata differed by source and by participant and was supplied without curation.

The germline V gene specifies SGHAT as CDR1 and FQNNGV as CDR2. Compared with germline, V lacks 3 bases and J lacks 7 bases; bases without a gene match: 5. Inclusive of the bounding cysteine and phenylalanine, the CDR3 is 14 residues long. Only the CDR3 DNA stays, 42 bases, in frame from base 1. TCRbeta CDR3 regions were amplified from genomic DNA by means of the immunoSEQ Assay, a bias-controlled multiplex PCR. For the original study's pipeline: Nucleated cell counts per sample were estimated from amplification of reference gene primers within the assay. Sequence reads were collapsed and filtered to measure the absolute abundance of every unique TCRbeta CDR3 rearrangement. Productive Simpson clonality was computed per sample as the square root of Simpson's diversity index over productive rearrangements. This is the immuneACCESS table as TCRdb keeps it, with only in-frame sequences that have V and J called. A part of the clones is gone; compared with another copy, unresolved V genes explain less than half, and the rest is unexplained. V and J calls and clone size are those listed in that table; D and trimming were worked out from the DNA. The sample table shows around 340,000 clones, and 80% to 90% are seen once. Jointly, the top ten make up around 4.2% of the sample.

Enrolling through a virtual design, the prospective study's participants ranged in age from roughly 18 to 95 years and lived across about two dozen United States geographic areas. In the prospective study, participants were assigned to cohorts based on the clinical history participants reported in a screening survey and a study questionnaire. Mobile phlebotomists in the prospective study collected whole blood, serum and a nasopharyngeal or oropharyngeal swab from every participant. Additional blood draws and questionnaires over an approximately 2-month period could optionally be provided by prospective study participants. Prospective study blood samples were shipped either frozen or at room temperature before DNA extraction.

Material for sequencing was PBMCs or T cells enriched from blood (not recorded which). The V and J genes are TRBV11-2 and TRBJ2-1, with 8 central nucleotides matching TRBD2. The receptor was isolated from a woman in her 40s with acute COVID-19. The CDR3 region reads CASSLGLVRNEQFF. The DNA sequence is given as TGTGCCAGCAGCTTGGGACTAGTTAGGAATGAGCAGTTCTTC.